Listed below are T cell receptor beta chains from one sample, sequenced in a study of blood T cell repertoires in COVID-19. The protocol was immunoSEQ multiplex PCR, while the TCRdb copy is restricted to in-frame clones and leaves out a portion. The profile shows roughly 220,000 clones, 80% to 90% of them singletons. The sample consisted of PBMCs or T cells enriched from blood (not recorded which). Source of these receptors: a woman aged 40 to 50 with acute COVID-19. CDR3s include the opening cysteine and the closing phenylalanine or tryptophan. A D gene is named only where the DNA matches it firmly. Not all rows give a size; the values are once, few, many and, for expanded clones, a class.

j_call,d_call,clone_size,v_call,cdr3_nt,cdr3_aa
TRBJ2-2,TRBD1,-,TRBV11-3,TGTGCCAGCAGCTCAACCTACAGGGGCGCGAACACCGGGGAGCTGTTTTTT,CASSSTYRGANTGELFF
TRBJ1-2,-,once,TRBV6-5,TGTGCCAGCAGTTACTCGAGTCCGGGAGAACCGAGGGGCTACACCTTC,CASSYSSPGEPRGYTF
TRBJ2-7,TRBD1,-,TRBV4-3,TGCGCCAGCAGCCAAATCAGGGGACAGGGGCTCTACGAGCAGTACTTC,CASSQIRGQGLYEQYF
TRBJ2-7,TRBD1,-,TRBV10-3,TGTGCCATCAGACGGGACAGTTCTTCCTACGAGCAGTACTTC,CAIRRDSSSYEQYF
TRBJ2-5,-,-,TRBV28,TGTGCCAGCAGCCCACCCGCGACAGCCGAAGAGACCCAGTACTTC,CASSPPATAEETQYF
TRBJ2-5,-,-,TRBV19,TGTGCCAGTAGTATAGTTGGCGGGGGCCGACCTCAGGAGACCCAGTACTTC,CASSIVGGGRPQETQYF
TRBJ2-3,TRBD2,-,TRBV11-3,TGTGCCAGCAGCTTAGTAGCGGGTAAAATAGCAGATACGCAGTATTTT,CASSLVAGKIADTQYF
TRBJ2-3,-,-,TRBV2,TGTGCCAGCAGTTTGGAGGACAGAAGCACAGATACGCAGTATTTT,CASSLEDRSTDTQYF
TRBJ2-1,TRBD1,-,TRBV29-1,TGCAGCGTTGAACACAGGGGTAGGGAGCAGTTCTTC,CSVEHRGREQFF
TRBJ1-2,TRBD1,-,TRBV28,TGTGCCAGCAACTCAGTTAGACAGGGGCGCCTCGCTAACTATGGCTACACCTTC,CASNSVRQGRLANYGYTF
TRBJ1-6,-,-,TRBV6-5,TGTGCCAGCAGAAGACAAAAAGGGGATTCACCCCTCCACTTT,CASRRQKGDSPLHF
TRBJ2-3,-,-,TRBV27,TGTGCCACTTATCCCTACGCGGAGAGAGGGGATACGCAGTATTTT,CATYPYAERGDTQYF
TRBJ1-1,-,-,TRBV6-1,TGTGCCAGCAGTGAACCTGGGGCCCTGAACACTGAAGCTTTCTTT,CASSEPGALNTEAFF
TRBJ2-7,TRBD2,many,TRBV6-5,TGTGCCAGCAGTTACTCAGTGGCTAGCGGGATAGGGGAGCAGTACTTC,CASSYSVASGIGEQYF
TRBJ2-7,-,-,TRBV11-3,TGTGCCAGCAGCTCCCCGTACGAGCAGTACTTC,CASSSPYEQYF
TRBJ1-5,-,-,TRBV28,TGTGCCAGCAGTTTCGATAGGGGGTCGTTCAATCAGCCCCAGCATTTT,CASSFDRGSFNQPQHF
TRBJ2-7,TRBD2,-,TRBV2,TGTGCCAGCAAGAGCGGGACTAGCGGGATTTACGAGCAGTACTTC,CASKSGTSGIYEQYF
TRBJ1-1,TRBD1,-,TRBV9,TGTGCCAGCAGCCCGAGGACAGGGGACGCCTTTGAAGCTTTCTTT,CASSPRTGDAFEAFF
TRBJ2-7,TRBD2,-,TRBV19,TGTGCCAGTAGTGATCGTAAGAAGGGGACTAGCGGGGACCAGCAGTACTTC,CASSDRKKGTSGDQQYF
TRBJ1-2,-,-,TRBV28,TGTGCCAGCAGCCCGGGGTCCCCCTATGGCTACACCTTC,CASSPGSPYGYTF
TRBJ1-5,TRBD1,once,TRBV2,TGTGCCAGCAGCAAACCCGGCGGACAGGGGCGAGGTCAGCCCCAGCATTTT,CASSKPGGQGRGQPQHF
TRBJ2-7,TRBD1,-,TRBV28,TGTGCCAGCAACCGCCGCTCGGGACAGGGGCCCTACGAGCAGTACTTC,CASNRRSGQGPYEQYF
TRBJ2-5,TRBD2,once,TRBV28,TGTGCCAGCAGTATAGCGGGAGAGAAAGAGACCCAGTACTTC,CASSIAGEKETQYF
TRBJ2-1,TRBD2,-,TRBV28,TGTGCCAGCACCATGGGAGGGGAAAACAATGAGCAGTTCTTC,CASTMGGENNEQFF
TRBJ1-2,-,-,TRBV6-5,TGTTCTGCGGGGCGGGACTATGGCTACACCTTC,CSAGRDYGYTF
TRBJ2-1,TRBD2,few,TRBV7-9,TGTGCCAGCAGCTTAGGGGCGAGCGGGGCCAATGAGCAGTTCTTC,CASSLGASGANEQFF
TRBJ1-5,TRBD1,-,TRBV4-3,TGCGCCAGCAGCCGCGTGCTGGGACAGGGGAATCAGCCCCAGCATTTT,CASSRVLGQGNQPQHF
TRBJ2-1,TRBD1,-,TRBV5-4,TGTGCCAGCAGCTTGGGACAGGGCTTGGGGGCCAATGAGCAGTTCTTC,CASSLGQGLGANEQFF
TRBJ2-6,TRBD1,many,TRBV3-1/TRBV3-2,TGTGCCAGCAGCCAAGTATCGGGACAGCTCATCTCTGGGGCCAACGTCCTGACTTTC,CASSQVSGQLISGANVLTF
TRBJ1-3,-,-,TRBV18,TGTGCCAGCTCACCATACAAGGCCCAGGAACACACCATATATTTT,CASSPYKAQEHTIYF
TRBJ2-3,TRBD1,-,TRBV28,TGTGCCAGCAGTTCTATGCCGGGACAGGGGCAAGATACGCAGTATTTT,CASSSMPGQGQDTQYF
TRBJ2-7,TRBD1,-,TRBV12-3/TRBV12-4,TGTGCCAGCAGTTTAGGGACAGGGATCGAGCAGTACTTC,CASSLGTGIEQYF
TRBJ2-2,-,-,TRBV7-9,TGTGCCAGCAGCTTGCGGGACTCGGAGGAGCTGTTTTTT,CASSLRDSEELFF
TRBJ2-1,TRBD2,-,TRBV30,TGTGCCTGGAGTGGACTAGCGACGGAGCAGTTCTTC,CAWSGLATEQFF
TRBJ2-3,TRBD2,-,TRBV11-3,TGTGCCAGCAGCTTAGGGGGCGGGAGGAGAGATACGCAGTATTTT,CASSLGGGRRDTQYF
TRBJ2-2,TRBD1,-,TRBV28,TGTGCCAGCAGTTTCCAGAGACAGGGGGGCACCGGGGAGCTGTTTTTT,CASSFQRQGGTGELFF
TRBJ2-5,TRBD2,few,TRBV6-5,TGTGCCAGCAGACCGCGGCTAGCGGGAACAGAGACCCAGTACTTC,CASRPRLAGTETQYF
TRBJ2-7,TRBD2,-,TRBV27,TGTGCCAGCAGTTTCAAGCGGGAGTTGGGCGAGCAGTACTTC,CASSFKRELGEQYF
TRBJ1-2,TRBD1,-,TRBV11-2,TGTGCCAGCAGCCCAAACTCGGGGGGACAGGGAGTTGGCTACACCTTC,CASSPNSGGQGVGYTF
TRBJ2-1,TRBD2,-,TRBV7-2,TGTGCCAGCAGCCACGCCCGACTAGCGGGACCCTACAATGAGCAGTTCTTC,CASSHARLAGPYNEQFF
TRBJ2-2,TRBD1,-,TRBV18,TGTGCCAGCTCGAAGGACAGGGGCACCGGGGAGCTGTTTTTT,CASSKDRGTGELFF
TRBJ2-5,-,-,TRBV9,TGTGCCAGCAGCGACTACCAAGAGACCCAGTACTTC,CASSDYQETQYF
TRBJ1-3,-,-,TRBV3-1/TRBV3-2,TGTGCCAGCAGCCAAGATTATGGAAACACCATATATTTT,CASSQDYGNTIYF
TRBJ2-2,-,-,TRBV5-1,TGCGCCAGCAGCCCCGGGGGGCGCGCCGGGGAGCTGTTTTTT,CASSPGGRAGELFF
TRBJ2-7,-,-,TRBV6-5,TGTGCCAGCACGAGTCCGGTTGCTGAAACCTACGAGCAGTACTTC,CASTSPVAETYEQYF
TRBJ1-5,-,-,TRBV3-1/TRBV3-2,TGTGCCAGCAGCCAAGATCTCGGTCAGCCCCAGCATTTT,CASSQDLGQPQHF
TRBJ2-3,TRBD2,-,TRBV19,TGTGCCAGTAGTGAACTAGCGGGAGGGAGCACAGATACGCAGTATTTT,CASSELAGGSTDTQYF
TRBJ2-1,TRBD1,-,TRBV7-2,TGTGCCAGCAGCTTAGGGGGACAGGGTTACTCCTCAGGGTACAATGAGCAGTTCTTC,CASSLGGQGYSSGYNEQFF
TRBJ1-1,-,-,TRBV5-8,TGTGCCAGCAGCCGGAGGGGTCAGGCCCCGGCGATTGAAGCTTTCTTT,CASSRRGQAPAIEAFF
TRBJ2-5,-,-,TRBV9,TGTGCCAGCAGCGTAGGAGGCAACCGTCGGGAGACCCAGTACTTC,CASSVGGNRRETQYF
TRBJ1-4,TRBD1,-,TRBV28,TGTGTTACTGGGACAGGGGCGGCCAATGAAAAACTGTTTTTT,CVTGTGAANEKLFF
TRBJ1-2,TRBD1,-,TRBV6-2/TRBV6-3,TGTGCCAGCAGTTTCAAGAGACAGGGACCTTACTATGGCTACACCTTC,CASSFKRQGPYYGYTF
TRBJ2-6,TRBD1,-,TRBV5-1,TGCGCCAGCAGCTTGGCGGACAGGGCAGGCGGGGCCAACGTCCTGACTTTC,CASSLADRAGGANVLTF
TRBJ1-6,-,-,TRBV27,TGTGCCAGCAGTTTGACGGGAATTAATTCACCCCTCCACTTT,CASSLTGINSPLHF
TRBJ2-7,TRBD2,-,TRBV11-3,TGTGCCAGCAGCTCCCTAGCGGGAAGTCAGTCCTACGAGCAGTACTTC,CASSSLAGSQSYEQYF
TRBJ2-7,-,medium-sized,TRBV18,TGTGCCAGCTCACCTAGCCAGACCTACGAGCAGTACTTC,CASSPSQTYEQYF
TRBJ2-5,TRBD2,once,TRBV7-2,TGTGCCAGCAGCTTTCTAGCGGGACCCCAAGAGACCCAGTACTTC,CASSFLAGPQETQYF
TRBJ1-6,TRBD1,few,TRBV19,TGTGCCAGTAGTATCTCCGGGACAGGGGCTTCACCCCTCCACTTT,CASSISGTGASPLHF
TRBJ2-5,TRBD1,-,TRBV28,TGTGCCAGCAGCCCCGGGACAGGGGTTCGAGAGACCCAGTACTTC,CASSPGTGVRETQYF
TRBJ2-1,TRBD2,-,TRBV19,TGTGCCAGTAGTTCACTAGCGGCTCCCTTGGATGAGCAGTTCTTC,CASSSLAAPLDEQFF